This T cell receptor (beta chain) is from a study of cytomegalovirus exposure and HLA in healthy donors. Across the whole study: HLA-typed donors contributed around 85 million unique TCRs, which were held in an early data release. Within the Caucasian-associated ancestry cluster were approximately 77% of the roughly 380 genotyped donors.

Study-wide results and limits: In a later analysis, TCR beta V- and J-gene trimming was associated with a missense DCLRE1C variant.

This clone was detected a few times. Antigen unknown. Primers included in the PCR were 60 Vbeta and 13 Jbeta primers. The assay was immunoSEQ multiplex PCR, and TCRdb's table has in-frame clones only and misses some. The sample records some 200,000 clones, 65% to 85% being singletons. Each donor's status was that of a healthy bone marrow donor. The CDR3 has 16 residues. Germline values: CDR1 MNHEY, CDR2 SMNVEV (reference sequence). V was pared by 5 bases and J by 3 bases, with 17 bases between. The sample was PBMCs. The genes are TRBV27 and TRBJ2-1; TRBD1 is a possible D gene (6 bases). The TCR comes from a female donor in good health and CMV-seronegative. In DNA, the CDR3 is TGTGCCAGCAGTACTATCTCCGTGACAGGCTACAATGAGCAGTTCTTC. Protein: CASSTISVTGYNEQFF.